This T cell receptor beta chain was sequenced for a study of T cells in Graves' hyperthyroidism and ophthalmopathy. Trimming at V came to 1 base and at J to 7 bases, leaving 8 bases not matched to a gene. CDR3 length: 16 amino acids. The germline gives CDR1 MGHDK, CDR2 SYGVNS. Regions amplified from RNA transcripts were the TCR beta CDR3 regions. Initially, a first-round RT-PCR of the TCR CDR3 employed the HTBI primer set. A single record per CDR3 protein comes from TCRdb applying MiXCR to the multiplex PCR reads. The table includes 500,000 to 650,000 distinct CDR3 sequences, 14% detected once. This clonotype showed up many times.

The sequenced sample was blood. This rearrangement joins TRBV25-1 to TRBJ2-1; 9 bases line up with TRBD2. This receptor was identified in a woman in her thirties or forties with Graves' hyperthyroidism. CDR3 loop: CASSELGAGGGNEQFF. The CDR3 DNA sequence: TGTGCCAGCAGTGAATTAGGGGCGGGGGGGGGGAATGAGCAGTTCTTC.